Listed below are T cell receptor beta chains from one sample, sequenced in a study of T cells in Graves' hyperthyroidism and ophthalmopathy. From the multiplex PCR reads, TCRdb called clonotypes with MiXCR, one entry per CDR3 protein. The sample has roughly 500,000 distinct CDR3 sequences; about 43% are singletons. Sequences were obtained from peripheral blood or thyroid tissue (not recorded which). The receptors derive from an adult woman with Graves' disease, either hyperthyroidism or ophthalmopathy (not recorded which). Each CDR3 is given with its conserved first and last residue. A D gene is named only where the DNA matches it firmly. Rows may omit the clone size; those that give it use once, few, many or a size class.

size	J	V	D	DNA	CDR3
NA	TRBJ2-7	TRBV5-1	NA	TGCGCCAGCAGCCAAGGGACCGAGCAGCACTTC	CASSQGTEQHF
once	TRBJ1-5	TRBV6-2/TRBV6-3	TRBD1	TGTGCCAGCAGTTGGGACAGTACCGATCAGCCCCAGCATTTT	CASSWDSTDQPQHF
once	TRBJ1-5	TRBV5-1	TRBD1	TGCGCCAGCAGCCGGAGGGACAGGGGAACGGAGACCCAGCATTTT	CASSRRDRGTETQHF
NA	TRBJ2-7	TRBV9	TRBD2	TGTGCCAGCAGCCCCATGACGGGAGGCGACATCTACGAGCAGTACTTC	CASSPMTGGDIYEQYF
few	TRBJ2-5	TRBV7-3	TRBD2	TGTGCCAGCAGTCTAGCGGGACTAGCTGGTGAGACCCAGTACTTC	CASSLAGLAGETQYF
few	TRBJ2-1	TRBV7-2	NA	TGTGCCAGCAGGGGGATGATCGGTAAAGGCTCCTACAATGAGCAGTTCTTC	CASRGMIGKGSYNEQFF
many	TRBJ1-6	TRBV10-3	NA	TGTGCCATCAGTGAGCAGGGACCTGATTCACCCCTCCACTTT	CAISEQGPDSPLHF
NA	TRBJ2-7	TRBV24-1	NA	TGTGCCACCAGTGAATGGGGTAGCGGTCGGAGCTCCTACGAGCAGTACTTC	CATSEWGSGRSSYEQYF
many	TRBJ1-3	TRBV7-9	NA	TGTGCCAGCAGCTTGAGCAGGGCTGGAAACACCATATATTTT	CASSLSRAGNTIYF
NA	TRBJ1-5	TRBV15	TRBD1	TGTGCCACCAGCAGCGTAGGGACAGACGATAGCAATCAGCCCCAGCATTTT	CATSSVGTDDSNQPQHF
many	TRBJ1-2	TRBV7-9	NA	TGTGCCAGCAGCCCGTGGACCGAAATTAACTATGGCTACACCTTC	CASSPWTEINYGYTF
NA	TRBJ2-5	TRBV11-2	TRBD1	TGTGCCAGCAGCTTAAGGACAGGGGGCGGGGAGACCCAGCACTTC	CASSLRTGGGETQHF
many	TRBJ1-1	TRBV10-3	NA	TGTGCCATCAGTGAGTCGTGGGCTGAAGCTTTCTTT	CAISESWAEAFF
once	TRBJ2-7	TRBV29-1	NA	TGCAGCGTCTCAGGAGGGTCAGGTTACGAGCAGTACTTC	CSVSGGSGYEQYF
NA	TRBJ2-5	TRBV5-1	NA	TGCGCCAGCAGCTTGGGTTCGGGTTCAGACAGTAAAGAGACCCAGTACTTC	CASSLGSGSDSKETQYF
NA	TRBJ1-1	TRBV6-1	NA	TGTGCCCGCAGTGATCCAGGGACGAGATCAGCTTTCTTT	CARSDPGTRSAFF
many	TRBJ2-5	TRBV5-6	NA	TGTGCCAGCAGCTCGCTCCCCCTTATTTTCGGACACGCCGGGGAGACCCAGTACTTC	CASSSLPLIFGHAGETQYF
NA	TRBJ2-3	TRBV2	NA	TGTGCCAGCAGTGCCCGCGGGGCCACAGATACGCAGTATTTT	CASSARGATDTQYF
NA	TRBJ2-2	TRBV12-3/TRBV12-4	NA	TGTGCCAGCAGTAGACCACTTGCGAACACCGGGGAGCTGTTTTTT	CASSRPLANTGELFF
many	TRBJ1-4	TRBV6-5	NA	TGTGCCAGCAGTTACGGCGCCGTAAGTCCGCTGTTTTTT	CASSYGAVSPLFF
NA	TRBJ1-6	TRBV11-2	TRBD1	TGTGCCAGCAGCCGATTCCAGGGGGCCGGCTCACCCCTCCACTTT	CASSRFQGAGSPLHF
NA	TRBJ1-1	TRBV7-9	NA	TGTGTCAGCAGCTTAGAGGGGGGCACTGAAGCTTTCTTT	CVSSLEGGTEAFF
many	TRBJ2-6	TRBV4-1	NA	TGCGCCAGCAGCCAAGGGCGGGGCCGCACCATCTCTGGGGCCAACGTCCTGACTTTC	CASSQGRGRTISGANVLTF
once	TRBJ1-2	TRBV12-3/TRBV12-4	NA	TGTGCCAGCAGAACCCCGACAGCTAACTATGGCTACACCTTC	CASRTPTANYGYTF
many	TRBJ1-4	TRBV7-6	NA	TGTGCCAGCAGAGGACCCCTCACGAAAAAACTGTTTTTT	CASRGPLTKKLFF
NA	TRBJ1-1	TRBV7-2	NA	TGTGCCAGCAGCTCGAACACCGGGGGCCGGGCTTTCTTT	CASSSNTGGRAFF
few	TRBJ1-2	TRBV12-3/TRBV12-4	NA	TGTGCCGGTGCATCGAACACTGAGGGGGGGCGCCAGGACACCTTC	CAGASNTEGGRQDTF
many	TRBJ1-6	TRBV28	TRBD1	TGTGCCAGCAGGAAGGGGGACAGAAGCTCCTATAATTCACCCCTCCACTTT	CASRKGDRSSYNSPLHF
few	TRBJ1-4	TRBV24-1	NA	TGTGCCACCAGTGGGCGAGACGGTGCCAATGAAAAACTGTTTTTT	CATSGRDGANEKLFF
NA	TRBJ1-5	TRBV6-1	NA	TGTGCCAGCCGATCACGGGGGGACAATCAGCCCCAGCATTTT	CASRSRGDNQPQHF
NA	TRBJ2-7	TRBV7-9	TRBD2	TGTGCCAGCAGCTCCGGACTAGCGGCGACCTACGAGCAGTACTTC	CASSSGLAATYEQYF
NA	TRBJ1-2	TRBV29-1	NA	TGCAGCGGGACAGCTAACTATGGCTACACCTTC	CSGTANYGYTF
once	TRBJ2-2	TRBV11-2	NA	TGTGCCAGCAGCTTAGCGTGGGGCGCCCGCGGGGAGCTGTTTTTT	CASSLAWGARGELFF
many	TRBJ1-4	TRBV7-8	TRBD1	TGTGCCAGCAGCTTAGCGCACGACAGGGTCGAACTGTTTTTT	CASSLAHDRVELFF
many	TRBJ1-1	TRBV4-2	NA	TGTGCCAGCAGCCAACTAGGAGGGAGGAGGGCTTTCTTT	CASSQLGGRRAFF
NA	TRBJ2-7	TRBV5-5	NA	TGCGCCAGCAGGACTGAGGCGGGCGAGCAGTACTTC	CASRTEAGEQYF
many	TRBJ2-2	TRBV2	NA	TGTGCCAGCAGTGAAGTGGCAGGCGGAACCGGGGAGCTGTTTTTT	CASSEVAGGTGELFF
NA	TRBJ1-4	TRBV11-2	NA	TGTGCCAGCAGCTTAACGGCGGGTGAAAAACTGTTTTTT	CASSLTAGEKLFF
NA	TRBJ1-1	TRBV29-1	NA	TGCAGCGTTGGGGCCAGGCGAGGGACGGGGAACACTGAAGCTTTCTTT	CSVGARRGTGNTEAFF
many	TRBJ1-2	TRBV5-1	NA	TGCGCCAGCAGCTTGAACAGGCCACAAGAAGGCTACACCTTC	CASSLNRPQEGYTF
many	TRBJ1-5	TRBV24-1	TRBD1	TGTGCCACCAGTGACCCGGACAGGGACGTTAGCAATCAGCCCCAGCATTTT	CATSDPDRDVSNQPQHF